Shown below are 20 T cell receptor beta chains from a single sample sequenced in a study of blood T cell repertoires in COVID-19. TCRdb's table, derived via immunoSEQ multiplex PCR, lists solely in-frame clones and lacks some. Found here are some 260,000 clones, 84% of them singletons; the top ten hold under 5%. Material: PBMCs or T cells enriched from blood (not recorded which). Every receptor here comes from a man in his thirties or forties with acute COVID-19.

The table lists this clone with a few counts. The CDR3 is CASSNRGGYTF. The CDR3 DNA sequence: TGTGCCAGCAGTAACAGGGGCGGCTACACCTTC. The chain joins TRBV6-5 to TRBJ1-2; TRBD1 agrees at 7 bases. Trimming removed 5 bases from V and 8 bases from J; junction bases left unmatched: 2. Germline V lookup: CDR1 MNHEY, CDR2 SVGAGI. This CDR3 is built from 11 residues.

The J gene is TRBJ1-1, the V gene TRBV11-2; 9 nucleotides line up with TRBD1. Germline V lookup: CDR1 SGHAT, CDR2 FQNNGV. V lost 5 bases, J lost 0 bases, and 4 bases stayed unmatched. CDR3 length equals 15 residues. CDR3 protein: CASSLTGGMNTEAFF. The CDR3 bases are TGTGCCAGCAGCCTCACAGGGGGCATGAACACTGAAGCTTTCTTT.

With respect to this clone: Other nucleotide sequences from this sample produce the same CDR3. J is TRBJ2-1 and V is TRBV11-3, with 9 nucleotides matching TRBD2. The trim removed 0 bases at V and 1 base at J, leaving 1 base unmatched. CDR1 is SGHNT and CDR2 is YENEEA in the germline V gene. The CDR3 has 16 amino acids. The CDR3, as DNA: TGTGCCAGCAGCTTAGATCTAGCGGGATCCTACAATGAGCAGTTCTTC. Translation: CASSLDLAGSYNEQFF.

The rearrangement links TRBV4-1 to TRBJ1-3; 8 nucleotides agree with TRBD1. Germline V gene data show CDR1 as MGHRA and CDR2 as YSYEKL. This CDR3 comprises 19 residues. Unmatched junction bases numbered 16, after V lost 1 base and J lost 5 bases. The CDR3 here is CASSQANPGGRWLRNTIYF. CDR3 nucleotides: TGCGCCAGCAGCCAAGCGAACCCAGGGGGCAGGTGGTTGAGAAACACCATATATTTT.

The chain recombines TRBV5-5 with TRBJ1-3; 9 positions match TRBD1. Germline values: CDR1 SGHKS, CDR2 YYEKEE (reference sequence). V shed 4 bases and J 4 bases; nucleotides not matched to a gene: 9. The length of the CDR3 is 16 residues. The CDR3 reads CASSVGRGTGGNTIYF. In DNA, the CDR3 is TGTGCCAGCAGCGTCGGACGAGGGACAGGGGGAAACACCATATATTTT.

The chain uses TRBV5-6 and TRBJ1-4, with 9 bases matching TRBD1. CDR1 is SGHDT, CDR2 YYEEEE, per germline. V lost 5 bases to trimming and J lost 2 bases; unmatched junction nucleotides: 4. This CDR3 has 15 amino acids. The CDR3 is CASSPTGGTNEKLFF. CDR3 DNA: TGTGCCAGCAGTCCAACAGGGGGCACTAATGAAAAACTGTTTTTT.

V is TRBV11-3 and J is TRBJ2-1; 13 nucleotides agree with TRBD2. Germline CDR1 reads SGHNT; CDR2 reads YENEEA. The J segment lost 10 bases and the V segment lost 2 bases, leaving 8 bases of the junction unmatched. This CDR3 is built from 16 residues. The CDR3 DNA sequence: TGTGCCAGCAGCTTATCCGGGACTAGCGGGGCAAGGGAGCAGTTCTTC. This translates into CASSLSGTSGAREQFF.

The chain is built from TRBV7-7 and TRBJ2-5, with 9 bases identical to TRBD1. Germline-derived CDR1 and CDR2 are SSHAT and FNYEAQ (reference sequence). This CDR3 is 16 amino acids long. Losses at the gene ends were 2 bases for V and 9 bases for J; bases not matched to a gene: 13. CDR3 DNA: TGTGCCAGCAGCTTATCTCCAGCCGGGACAGGGATTTCCCAGTACTTC. It codes for CASSLSPAGTGISQYF.

The chain links TRBV27 to TRBJ1-2; 11 bases line up with TRBD1. The CDR3 length is 16 residues. Germline-derived CDR1 and CDR2 are MNHEY and SMNVEV (reference sequence). The J segment lost 8 bases and the V segment lost 10 bases, leaving 18 bases of the junction unmatched. As DNA, the CDR3 is TGTGCCACCGAACGACGTAAGGGACAGGGGGTTGGAGGCTACACCTTC. Protein product: CATERRKGQGVGGYTF.

This clone was found many times. The chain combines TRBV6-2 or TRBV6-3 with TRBJ2-7; D may be TRBD1 (5 bases). Germline V gives CDR1 MNHEY, CDR2 SVGEGT. Trimming removed 0 bases at V and 4 bases at J, with 10 bases between. This CDR3 region has 14 residues. CDR3: CASSYSVDSYEQYV. CDR3 bases: TGTGCCAGCAGTTACTCGGTAGACAGTTACGAGCAGTACGTC.

This rearrangement joins TRBV24-1 to TRBJ2-1, with 10 nucleotides matching TRBD1. The CDR3 length is 16 residues. With 3 bases clipped from V and 9 bases from J, the junction kept 10 bases outside the gene matches. CDR1 is KGHDR, CDR2 SFDVKD, per germline. In nucleotides, the CDR3 is TGTGCCACCAGTGATCCGGGACAGGGGTTTAGTAGTGAGCAGTTCTTC. It is translated as CATSDPGQGFSSEQFF.

The chain couples TRBV11-3 to TRBJ1-1; TRBD1 is a possible D gene (5 bases). CDR3 size: 12 residues. The germline CDR1 and CDR2 sequences are SGHNT and YENEEA. The ends were cut back, 6 bases at V and 11 bases at J, with 16 bases in the middle. For the CDR3, the DNA is TGTGCCAGCAGTTCCCAGGGCCTCTCGGCTTTCTTT. Translating it yields CASSSQGLSAFF.

The chain links TRBV27 to TRBJ1-1; TRBD1 might be the D (6 bases). The germline gives CDR1 MNHEY, CDR2 SMNVEV (reference sequence). V lost 2 bases and J lost 0, with 31 bases in between. This CDR3 region has 22 residues. The DNA for the CDR3 is TGTGCCAGCAGTTTAAAAAGGGGGGGGCGTGCACAACATTTATGGATGAACACTGAAGCTTTCTTT. Residues: CASSLKRGGRAQHLWMNTEAFF.

This clone appeared a few times. The CDR3 nucleotides read TGTGCCAGCAGTGACTGGGCAGGGATGACTTTCTTT. Its protein is CASSDWAGMTFF. The chain has TRBV6-4 and TRBJ1-1; D is perhaps TRBD1 (5 bases). Germline V lookup: CDR1 MRHNA, CDR2 SNTAGT. The length of the CDR3 is 12 residues. V was clipped by 1 base and J by 12 bases, with 12 bases between them.

The chain uses TRBV28 and TRBJ1-4; D remains ambiguous. V was shortened by 6 bases and J by 10 bases, with 12 bases between the two germline ends. Germline V gene sequence: CDR1 MDHEN, CDR2 SYDVKM. The CDR3 loop spans 12 amino acids. Here the CDR3 DNA reads TGTGCCAGCAGAAGGGAGGGTGGAAAACTGTTTTTT. This translates into CASRREGGKLFF.

The chain has TRBV9 and TRBJ2-1; the match to TRBD2 covers 7 bases. The CDR3 runs 17 residues. Germline V gene sequence: CDR1 SGDLS, CDR2 YYNGEE. The trim removed 3 bases at V and 5 bases at J, leaving 14 bases unmatched. The CDR3 spells CASSAGLGPLQDNEQFF. The CDR3 DNA sequence: TGTGCCAGCAGCGCCGGACTAGGACCCCTTCAGGACAATGAGCAGTTCTTC.

The rearrangement links TRBV25-1 to TRBJ2-2, with D maybe TRBD2 (6 bases). The CDR3 is 15 residues long. Germline V gene sequence: CDR1 MGHDK, CDR2 SYGVNS. The ends were cut back, 4 bases at V and 5 bases at J, with 14 bases in the middle. The CDR3 is CASSAGVWRTGELFF. CDR3 sequence (DNA): TGTGCCAGCAGTGCGGGGGTTTGGAGGACCGGGGAGCTGTTTTTT.

The chain recombines TRBV5-1 with TRBJ2-2, with D uncertain. Germline V lookup: CDR1 SGHRS, CDR2 YFSETQ. CDR3 length equals 12 residues. V was clipped by 3 bases and J by 4 bases, with 4 bases between them. DNA of the CDR3: TGCGCCAGCAGCTCCCGCACCGGGGAGCTGTTTTTT. This translates into CASSSRTGELFF.

This chain uses TRBV5-1 with TRBJ1-2, with D possibly matching TRBD1 (6 bases). The germline CDR1 and CDR2 sequences are SGHRS and YFSETQ. V was shortened by 0 bases and J by 7 bases, with 13 bases between the two germline ends. The CDR3 is 14 residues long. This CDR3 is CASSLGTERFGYTF. The DNA of the CDR3 is TGCGCCAGCAGCTTGGGGACAGAGCGTTTTGGCTACACCTTC.

The rearrangement links TRBV19 to TRBJ1-2, with 9 bases matching TRBD1. CDR3 length: 16 amino acids. The J segment lost 4 bases and the V segment lost 6 bases, leaving 12 bases of the junction unmatched. Germline CDR1 is LNHDA and CDR2 is SQIVND (reference sequence). The CDR3 reads CASSQQGANPAYGYTF. In DNA, the CDR3 is TGTGCCAGTAGCCAACAGGGGGCCAACCCCGCCTATGGCTACACCTTC. Filled out from reference TRBV19 and TRBJ1-2, the complete variable domain reads DGGITQSPKYLFRKEGQNVTLSCEQNLNHDAMYWYRQDPGQGLRLIYYSQIVNDFQKGDIAEGYSVSREKKESFPLTVTSAQKNPTAFYLCASSQQGANPAYGYTFGSGTRLTVV.